This TCR beta chain was observed in a study of CD8 T cells in Susac syndrome. Germline V gene data show CDR1 as ENHRY and CDR2 as SYGVKD. The V and J ends lost 6 bases and 0 bases respectively, with 6 bases between them. The CDR3 is 14 amino acids. Sequencing of TCR beta was carried out in blood CD8+ and CD4+ T cells. The multiple sclerosis controls were treatment-naive patients affected by stable or active relapsing-remitting disease. The authors negatively isolated CD8+ and CD4+ T cells and FACS-enriched TEMRA cells. The RNA input was roughly 0.45 to 1 ug, and it was reverse transcribed with random hexamers. Amplification of TCR beta CDR3 was carried out by immunoSEQ multiplex PCR, which covered 54 Vbeta and 13 Jbeta segments. MiXCR, applied by TCRdb to the immunoSEQ multiplex PCR reads, yields one record per CDR3 protein. Of more than 250,000 distinct CDR3 sequences in the sample, about 91% were seen once.

Sequences were obtained from CD4+ T cells from PBMCs. The gene calls are TRBV10-3 and TRBJ1-6; D is undetermined. This clonotype was sampled from a human donor with multiple sclerosis. The CDR3 loop reads CAIRRDSYNSPLHF. As DNA, the CDR3 is TGTGCCATCAGGAGGGACTCCTATAATTCACCCCTCCACTTT.